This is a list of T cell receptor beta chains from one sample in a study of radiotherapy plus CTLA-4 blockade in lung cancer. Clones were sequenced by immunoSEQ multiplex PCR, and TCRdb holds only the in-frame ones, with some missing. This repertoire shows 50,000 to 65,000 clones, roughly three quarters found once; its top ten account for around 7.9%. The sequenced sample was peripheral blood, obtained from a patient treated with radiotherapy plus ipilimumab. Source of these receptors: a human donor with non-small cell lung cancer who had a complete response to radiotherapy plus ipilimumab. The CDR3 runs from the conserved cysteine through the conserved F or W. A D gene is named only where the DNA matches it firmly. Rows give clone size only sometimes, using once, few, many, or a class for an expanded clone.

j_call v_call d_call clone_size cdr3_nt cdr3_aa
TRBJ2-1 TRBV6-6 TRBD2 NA TGTGCCAGCAGTAACCTAGCGGGAGTCTCCTACAATGAGCAGTTCTTC CASSNLAGVSYNEQFF
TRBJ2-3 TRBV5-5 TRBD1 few TGTGCCAGCAGCAGGACAGGGGGCGACAGGGATACGCAGTATTTT CASSRTGGDRDTQYF
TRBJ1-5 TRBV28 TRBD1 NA TGTGCCAGCAGTTTACCGGGACAGGGGATTCGTCAGCCCCAGCATTTT CASSLPGQGIRQPQHF
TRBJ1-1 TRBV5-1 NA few TGCGCCAGCAGTGAACCGGGGGACGAAAAAACTGAAGCTTTCTTT CASSEPGDEKTEAFF
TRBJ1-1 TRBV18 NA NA TGTGCCAGCTCACCAAAAGGTGGGGGCCTGAACACTGAAGCTTTCTTT CASSPKGGGLNTEAFF
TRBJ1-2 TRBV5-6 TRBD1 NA TGTGCCAGCAGCTCCGCTGGACAGGGACCTAACTATGGCTACACCTTC CASSSAGQGPNYGYTF
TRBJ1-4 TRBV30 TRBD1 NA TGTGCCTGGAGCCCGACCCGGACAGGTATAAATGAAAAACTGTTTTTT CAWSPTRTGINEKLFF
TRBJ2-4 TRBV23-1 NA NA TGCGCCAGCAGTCAAGCAGGGAGGAATTATTCCATAGCCAAAAACATTCAGTACTTC CASSQAGRNYSIAKNIQYF
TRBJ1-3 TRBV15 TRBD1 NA TGTGCCACCAGCAGCGGACAGGCCTACTCTGGAAACACCATATATTTT CATSSGQAYSGNTIYF
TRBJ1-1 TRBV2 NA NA TGTGCCAGCAGCGGGGGGATGGGCACTGAAGCTTTCTTT CASSGGMGTEAFF
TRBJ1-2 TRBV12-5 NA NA TGTGCTAGTGGCCGGGGGGGACTTAACTATGGCTACACCTTC CASGRGGLNYGYTF
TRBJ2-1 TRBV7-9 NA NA TGTGCCAGCAGTCGCGACAATGAGCAGTTCTTC CASSRDNEQFF
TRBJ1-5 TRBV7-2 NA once TGTGCCAGCAGCTTAAGTAACAGCTTAAATCAGCCCCAGCATTTT CASSLSNSLNQPQHF
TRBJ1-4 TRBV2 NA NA TGTGCCGGTTTAACGGTCTCAACTAATGAAAAACTGTTTTTT CAGLTVSTNEKLFF
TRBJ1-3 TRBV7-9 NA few TGTGCCAGCAGGGGAAGGGAGGGAAACACCATATATTTT CASRGREGNTIYF
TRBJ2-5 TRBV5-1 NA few TGCGCCAGCAGCTTCAATCAAGAGACCCAGTACTTC CASSFNQETQYF
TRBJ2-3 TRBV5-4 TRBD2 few TGTGCCAGCAGCTCAGCTAGCGGGGGGCAGAAGGATACGCAGTATTTT CASSSASGGQKDTQYF
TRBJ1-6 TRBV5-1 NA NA TGCGCCAGTTCCACGGGAGATAATTCACCCCTCCACTTT CASSTGDNSPLHF
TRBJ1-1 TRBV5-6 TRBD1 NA TGTGCCAGCAGCTTGCTCGGCAGGGGGACAGGCATGGGGATAGTTGCTTTCTTT CASSLLGRGTGMGIVAFF
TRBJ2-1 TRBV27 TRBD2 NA TGTGCCAGCACTACCCGGGGACTAGCGGTCTTCCACAATGAGCAGTTCTTC CASTTRGLAVFHNEQFF
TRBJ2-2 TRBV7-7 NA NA TGTGCTAGTAGCGGGCAGGGGGGCACCGGGGAGCTGTTTTTT CASSGQGGTGELFF
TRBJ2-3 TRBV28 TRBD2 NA TGTGCCAGCAGACCGCTTCAAACCGGGACTAGTAACTATTTT CASRPLQTGTSNYF
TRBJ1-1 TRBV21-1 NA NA TGTGCCAGCAGCCGCAGCGCAGACACTGAAGCTTTCTTT CASSRSADTEAFF
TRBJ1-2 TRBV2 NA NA TGTGCCAGCAGTGAACTGGGGACATATGGCTACACCTTC CASSELGTYGYTF
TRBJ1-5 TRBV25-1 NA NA TGTGCCAGCAGTGTGGCAGGTAGGAATCAGCCCCAGCATTTT CASSVAGRNQPQHF
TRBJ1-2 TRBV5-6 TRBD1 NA TGTGCCAGCAGCCGACAGGGATGGGGTAACTATGGCTACACCTTC CASSRQGWGNYGYTF
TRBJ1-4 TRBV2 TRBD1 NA TGTGCCAGCAGTCCGGGACAGGGGGCAGGTGAAAAACTGTTTTTT CASSPGQGAGEKLFF
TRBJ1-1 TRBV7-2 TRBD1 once TGTGCCAGCAGCCCACGGACAGGGATGAACACTGAAGCTTTCTTT CASSPRTGMNTEAFF
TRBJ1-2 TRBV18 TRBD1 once TGTGCCAGCTCACCTAGCGGGACAGCTAACTATGGCTACACCTTC CASSPSGTANYGYTF
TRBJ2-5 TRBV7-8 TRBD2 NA TGTGCCAGCAGTCGCGGGACTAGCGGGACGGGGCCAGAGACCCAGTACTTC CASSRGTSGTGPETQYF
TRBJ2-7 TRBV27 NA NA TGTGCCAGCAGTTTATATGCAGAATACGAGCAGTACTTC CASSLYAEYEQYF
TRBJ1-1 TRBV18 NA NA TGTGCCAGCTCACCGCAACAGCTGAACGCTGAAGCTTTCTTT CASSPQQLNAEAFF
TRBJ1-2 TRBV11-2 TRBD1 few TGTGCCAGCAGCTCGACAGGGTTCTATGGCTACACCTTC CASSSTGFYGYTF
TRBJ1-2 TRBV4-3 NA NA TGCGCCAGCAGCCAATCCTACCCCGGAGCTGTAGGCTACACCTTC CASSQSYPGAVGYTF
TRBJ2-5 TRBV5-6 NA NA TGTGCCAGCAGCCTCCAAGCCAGGGAAGGGACCCAGTACTTC CASSLQAREGTQYF
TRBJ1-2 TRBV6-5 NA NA TGTGCCAGCAGTTACAAGGAGGGTGGCTATGGCTACACCTTC CASSYKEGGYGYTF
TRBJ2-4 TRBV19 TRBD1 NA TGTGCCAGTAGTATCCTAGGGACAGGACCTCTAGCCAAAAACATTCAGTACTTC CASSILGTGPLAKNIQYF
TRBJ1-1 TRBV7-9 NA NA TGTGCCAGCAGCTATCTATCCGGGACTGAAGCTTTCTTT CASSYLSGTEAFF
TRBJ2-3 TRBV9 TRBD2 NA TGTGCCAGCAGCGCTAGGACCGGGACTAGCGGGAATACGCAGTATTTT CASSARTGTSGNTQYF
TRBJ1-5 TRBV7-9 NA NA TGTGCCAGCAGCTCACAGGGTGGCAATCAGCCCCAGCATTTT CASSSQGGNQPQHF
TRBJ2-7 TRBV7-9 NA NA TGTGCCAGCAGCTTAGGCGGGTATACAAGCTCCTACGAGCAGTACTTC CASSLGGYTSSYEQYF
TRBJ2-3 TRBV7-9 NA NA TGTGCCAGCAATCGCGGATCCACAGATACGCAGTATTTT CASNRGSTDTQYF